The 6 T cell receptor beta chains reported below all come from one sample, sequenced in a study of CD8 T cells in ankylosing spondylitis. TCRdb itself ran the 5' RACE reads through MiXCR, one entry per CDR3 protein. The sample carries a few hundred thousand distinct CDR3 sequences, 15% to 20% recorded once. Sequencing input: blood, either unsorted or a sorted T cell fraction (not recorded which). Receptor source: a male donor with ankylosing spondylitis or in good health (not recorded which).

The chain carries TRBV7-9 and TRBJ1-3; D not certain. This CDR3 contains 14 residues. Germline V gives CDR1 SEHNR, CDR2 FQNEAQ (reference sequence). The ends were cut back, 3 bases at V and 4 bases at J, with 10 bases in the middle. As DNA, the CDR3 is TGTGCCAGCAGCTTTGAGGGAGCCGGAAACACCATATATTTT. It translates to CASSFEGAGNTIYF.

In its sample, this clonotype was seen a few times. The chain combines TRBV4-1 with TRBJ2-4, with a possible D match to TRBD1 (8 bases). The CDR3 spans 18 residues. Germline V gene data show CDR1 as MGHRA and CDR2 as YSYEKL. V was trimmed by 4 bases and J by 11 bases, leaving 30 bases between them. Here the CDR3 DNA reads TGCGCCAGCAGCCGCCTTGACAGGGGCGTGAGTAGCGGGCCTTTTCAGTACTTC. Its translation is CASSRLDRGVSSGPFQYF.

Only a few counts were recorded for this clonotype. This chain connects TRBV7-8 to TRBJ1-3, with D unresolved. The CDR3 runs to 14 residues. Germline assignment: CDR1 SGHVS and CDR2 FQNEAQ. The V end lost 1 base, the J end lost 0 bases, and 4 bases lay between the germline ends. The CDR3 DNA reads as TGTGCCAGCAGCTTAGGACTCTCTGGAAACACCATATATTTT. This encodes CASSLGLSGNTIYF. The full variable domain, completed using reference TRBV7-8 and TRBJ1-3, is GAGVSQSPRYKVAKRGQDVALRCDPISGHVSLFWYQQALGQGPEFLTYFQNEAQLDKSGLPSDRFFAERPEGSVSTLKIQRTQQEDSAVYLCASSLGLSGNTIYFGEGSWLTVV.

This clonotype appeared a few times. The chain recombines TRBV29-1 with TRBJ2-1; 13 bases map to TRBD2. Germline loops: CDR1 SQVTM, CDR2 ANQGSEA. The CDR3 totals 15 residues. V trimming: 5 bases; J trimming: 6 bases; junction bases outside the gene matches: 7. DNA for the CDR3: TGCAGCGTTTCCGGGACTAGCGGGATGGGCAATGAGCAGTTCTTC. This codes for CSVSGTSGMGNEQFF.

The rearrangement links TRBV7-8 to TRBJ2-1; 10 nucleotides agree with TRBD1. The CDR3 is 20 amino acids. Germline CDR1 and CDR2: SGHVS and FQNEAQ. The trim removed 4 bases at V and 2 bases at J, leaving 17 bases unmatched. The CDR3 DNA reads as TGTGCCAGCAGCTCCTTGACAGGGGGCTCGGAGCGGGAGACCTACAATGAGCAGTTCTTC. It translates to CASSSLTGGSERETYNEQFF.

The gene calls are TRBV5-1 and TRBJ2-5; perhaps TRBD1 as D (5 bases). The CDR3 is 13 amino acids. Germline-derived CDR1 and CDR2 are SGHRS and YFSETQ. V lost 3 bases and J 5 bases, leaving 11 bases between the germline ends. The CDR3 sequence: CASSSGQEETQYF. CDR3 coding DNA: TGCGCCAGCAGCTCAGGACAAGAGGAGACCCAGTACTTC.